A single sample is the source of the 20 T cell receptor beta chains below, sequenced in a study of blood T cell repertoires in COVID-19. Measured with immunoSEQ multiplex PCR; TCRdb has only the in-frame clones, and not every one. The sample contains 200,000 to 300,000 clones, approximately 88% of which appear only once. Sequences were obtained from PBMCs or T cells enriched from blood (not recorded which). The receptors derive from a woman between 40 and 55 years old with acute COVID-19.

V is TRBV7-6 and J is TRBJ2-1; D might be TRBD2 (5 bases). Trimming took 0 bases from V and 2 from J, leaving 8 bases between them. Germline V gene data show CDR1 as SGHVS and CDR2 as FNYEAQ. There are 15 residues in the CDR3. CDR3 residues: CASSLAGDAYNEQFF. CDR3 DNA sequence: TGTGCCAGCAGCTTAGCGGGAGACGCCTACAATGAGCAGTTCTTC.

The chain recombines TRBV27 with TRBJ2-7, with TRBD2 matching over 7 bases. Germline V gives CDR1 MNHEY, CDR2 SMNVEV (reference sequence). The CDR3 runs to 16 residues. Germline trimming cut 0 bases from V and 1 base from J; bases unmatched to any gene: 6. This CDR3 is CASSLSRETDSYEQYF. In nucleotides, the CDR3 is TGTGCCAGCAGTTTATCGCGGGAGACGGATTCCTACGAGCAGTACTTC.

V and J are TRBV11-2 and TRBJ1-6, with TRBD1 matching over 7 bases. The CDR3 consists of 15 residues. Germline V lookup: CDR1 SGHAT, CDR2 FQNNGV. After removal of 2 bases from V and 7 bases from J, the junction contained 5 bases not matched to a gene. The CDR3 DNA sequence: TGTGCCAGCAGCTTATATACAGGGGAGAATTCACCCCTCCACTTT. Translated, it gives CASSLYTGENSPLHF.

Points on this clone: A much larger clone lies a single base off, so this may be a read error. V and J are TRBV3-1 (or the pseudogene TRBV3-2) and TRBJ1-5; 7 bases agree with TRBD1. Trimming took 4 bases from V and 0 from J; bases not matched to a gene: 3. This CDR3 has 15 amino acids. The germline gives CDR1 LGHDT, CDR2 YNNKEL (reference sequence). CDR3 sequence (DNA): TGTGCCAGCAGCCTGACAGGGTATAGCAATCAGCCCCAGCATTTT. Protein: CASSLTGYSNQPQHF.

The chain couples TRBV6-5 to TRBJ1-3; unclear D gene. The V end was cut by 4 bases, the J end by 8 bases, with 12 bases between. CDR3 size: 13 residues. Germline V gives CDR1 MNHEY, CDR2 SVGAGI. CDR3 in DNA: TGTGCCAGCAGTTCCCCCTCCGGAGACACCATATATTTT. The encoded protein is CASSSPSGDTIYF.

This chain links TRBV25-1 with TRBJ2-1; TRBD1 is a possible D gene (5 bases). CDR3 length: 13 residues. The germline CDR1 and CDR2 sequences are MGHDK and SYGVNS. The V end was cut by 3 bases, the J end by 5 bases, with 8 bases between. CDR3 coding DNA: TGTGCCAGCAGTGACAGGGTTAACAATGAGCAGTTCTTC. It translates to CASSDRVNNEQFF. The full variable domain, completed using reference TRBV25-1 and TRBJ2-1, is EADIYQTPRYLVIGTGKKITLECSQTMGHDKMYWYQQDPGMELHLIHYSYGVNSTEKGDLSSESTVSRIRTEHFPLTLESARPSHTSQYLCASSDRVNNEQFFGPGTRLTVL.

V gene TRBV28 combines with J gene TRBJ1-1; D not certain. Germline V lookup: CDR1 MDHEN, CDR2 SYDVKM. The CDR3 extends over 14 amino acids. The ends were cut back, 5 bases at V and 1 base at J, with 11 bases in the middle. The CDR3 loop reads CASSETTRNTEAFF. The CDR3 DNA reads TGTGCCAGCAGTGAAACAACAAGGAACACTGAAGCTTTCTTT.

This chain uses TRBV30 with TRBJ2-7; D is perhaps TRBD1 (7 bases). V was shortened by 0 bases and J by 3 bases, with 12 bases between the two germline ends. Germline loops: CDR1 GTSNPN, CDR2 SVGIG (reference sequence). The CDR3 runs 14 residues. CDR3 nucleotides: TGTGCCTGGAGTGTTGGGGGGACAGTCTACGAGCAGTACGTC. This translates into CAWSVGGTVYEQYV.

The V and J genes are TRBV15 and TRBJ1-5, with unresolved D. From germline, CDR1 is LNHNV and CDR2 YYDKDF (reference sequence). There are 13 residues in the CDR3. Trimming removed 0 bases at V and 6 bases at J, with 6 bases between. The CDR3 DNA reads TGTGCCACCAGCAGAGAAGCGGGTCAGCCCCAGCATTTT. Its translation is CATSREAGQPQHF.

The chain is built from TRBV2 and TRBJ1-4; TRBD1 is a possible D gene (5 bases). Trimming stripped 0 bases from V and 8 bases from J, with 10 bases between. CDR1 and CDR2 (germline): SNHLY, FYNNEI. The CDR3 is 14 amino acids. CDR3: CASSEALGGEKLFF. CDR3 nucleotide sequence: TGTGCCAGCAGTGAAGCGTTGGGGGGAGAAAAACTGTTTTTT.

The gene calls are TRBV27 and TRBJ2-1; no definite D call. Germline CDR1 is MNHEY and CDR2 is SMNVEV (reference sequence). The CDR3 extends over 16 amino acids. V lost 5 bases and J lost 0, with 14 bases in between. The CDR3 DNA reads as TGTGCCAGCAGTCGAAGTTCTTTCAGCTCCTACAATGAGCAGTTCTTC. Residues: CASSRSSFSSYNEQFF.

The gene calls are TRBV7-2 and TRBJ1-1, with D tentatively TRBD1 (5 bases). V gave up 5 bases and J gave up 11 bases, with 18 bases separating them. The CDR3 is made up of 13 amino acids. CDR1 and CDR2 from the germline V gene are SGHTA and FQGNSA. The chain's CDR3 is CASSQSQGFEAFF. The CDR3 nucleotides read TGTGCCAGCAGCCAAAGCCAGGGATTCGAGGCTTTCTTT.

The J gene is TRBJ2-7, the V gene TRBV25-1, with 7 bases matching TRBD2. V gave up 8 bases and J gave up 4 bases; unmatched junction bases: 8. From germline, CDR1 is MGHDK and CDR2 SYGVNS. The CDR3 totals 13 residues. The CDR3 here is CASSRGREYEQYF. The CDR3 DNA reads TGTGCCAGCTCGCGGGGGAGGGAATACGAGCAGTACTTC.

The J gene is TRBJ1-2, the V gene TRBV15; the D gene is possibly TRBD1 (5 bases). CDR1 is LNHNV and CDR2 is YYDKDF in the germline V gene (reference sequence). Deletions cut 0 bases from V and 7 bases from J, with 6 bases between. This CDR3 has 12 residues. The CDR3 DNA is TGTGCCACCAGCAGAGATAGGGGTGGCTACACCTTC. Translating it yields CATSRDRGGYTF.

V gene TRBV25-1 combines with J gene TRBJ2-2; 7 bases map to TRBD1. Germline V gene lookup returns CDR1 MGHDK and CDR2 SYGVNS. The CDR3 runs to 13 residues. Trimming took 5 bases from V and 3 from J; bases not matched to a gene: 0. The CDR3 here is CASSTGDTGELFF. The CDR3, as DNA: TGTGCCAGCAGTACAGGGGACACCGGGGAGCTGTTTTTT.

For the CDR3, the DNA is TGTGCCAGCAGGGAGACAGGATTAAGGGACATTCAGTACTTC. It encodes CASRETGLRDIQYF. This chain connects TRBV6-5 to TRBJ2-4; D is possibly TRBD1 (6 bases). In germline, CDR1 is MNHEY, CDR2 SVGAGI. The CDR3 sequence is 14 residues long. The V and J ends lost 6 bases and 8 bases respectively, with 17 bases between them.

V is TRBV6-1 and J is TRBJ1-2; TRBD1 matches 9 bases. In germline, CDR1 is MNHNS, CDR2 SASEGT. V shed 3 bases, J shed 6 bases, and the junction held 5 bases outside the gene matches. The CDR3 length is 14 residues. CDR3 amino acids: CASSDPGQGDGYTF. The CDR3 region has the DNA TGTGCCAGCAGTGACCCGGGACAGGGAGATGGCTACACCTTC.

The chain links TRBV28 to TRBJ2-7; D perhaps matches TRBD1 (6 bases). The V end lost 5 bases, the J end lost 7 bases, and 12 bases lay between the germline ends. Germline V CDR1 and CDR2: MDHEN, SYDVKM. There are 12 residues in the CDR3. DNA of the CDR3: TGTGCCAGCAGTCCCGGGACATCAGAGCAGTACGTC. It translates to CASSPGTSEQYV.

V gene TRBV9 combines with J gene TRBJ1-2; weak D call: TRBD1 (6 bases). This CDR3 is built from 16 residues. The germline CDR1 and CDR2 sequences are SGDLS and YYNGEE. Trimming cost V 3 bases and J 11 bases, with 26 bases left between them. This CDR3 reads CASSDAGAPRVPGYTF. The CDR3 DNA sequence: TGTGCCAGCAGCGATGCAGGGGCCCCTCGGGTTCCTGGGTACACCTTC.

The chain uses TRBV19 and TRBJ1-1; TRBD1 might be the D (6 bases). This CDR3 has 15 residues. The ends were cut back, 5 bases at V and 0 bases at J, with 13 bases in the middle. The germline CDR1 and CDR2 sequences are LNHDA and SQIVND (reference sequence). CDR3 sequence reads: CASSAAGDMNTEAFF. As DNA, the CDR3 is TGTGCCAGTAGTGCCGCAGGGGACATGAACACTGAAGCTTTCTTT.